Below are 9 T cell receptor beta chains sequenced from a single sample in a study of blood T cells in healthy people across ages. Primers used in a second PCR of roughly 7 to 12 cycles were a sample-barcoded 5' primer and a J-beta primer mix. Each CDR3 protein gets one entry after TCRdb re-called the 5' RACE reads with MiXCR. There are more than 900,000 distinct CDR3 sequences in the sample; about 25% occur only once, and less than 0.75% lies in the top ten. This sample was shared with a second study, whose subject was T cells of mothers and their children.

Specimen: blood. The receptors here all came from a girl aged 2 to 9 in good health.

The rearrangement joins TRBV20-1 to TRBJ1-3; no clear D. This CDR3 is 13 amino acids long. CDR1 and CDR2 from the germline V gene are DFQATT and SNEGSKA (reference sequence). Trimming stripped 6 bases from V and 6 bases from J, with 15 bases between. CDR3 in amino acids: CSATVQDLNTIYF. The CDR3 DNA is TGCAGTGCGACCGTTCAGGACTTAAACACCATATATTTT.

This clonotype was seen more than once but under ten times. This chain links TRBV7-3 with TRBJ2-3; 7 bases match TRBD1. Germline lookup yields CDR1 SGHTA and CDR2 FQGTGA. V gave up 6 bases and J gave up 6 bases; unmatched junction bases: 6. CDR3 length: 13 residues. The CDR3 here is CASRRTGMDTQYF. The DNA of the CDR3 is TGTGCCAGCAGACGGACAGGAATGGATACGCAGTATTTT.

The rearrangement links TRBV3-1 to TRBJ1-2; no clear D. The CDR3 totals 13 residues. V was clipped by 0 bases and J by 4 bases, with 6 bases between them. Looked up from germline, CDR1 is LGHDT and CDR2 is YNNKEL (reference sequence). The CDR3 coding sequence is TGTGCCAGCAGCCAAGAGACGGTCTATGGCTACACCTTC. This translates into CASSQETVYGYTF.

CDR3 sequence: CASSNQGEETQYF. The CDR3 DNA follows: TGTGCCAGCTCAAACCAGGGTGAAGAGACCCAGTACTTC. The V gene is TRBV11-2, the J gene TRBJ2-5; TRBD1 might be the D (5 bases). CDR1 SGHAT and CDR2 FQNNGV come from the germline V gene. CDR3 length: 13 amino acids. Trimming pared 8 bases from V and 3 bases from J, leaving 13 bases between.

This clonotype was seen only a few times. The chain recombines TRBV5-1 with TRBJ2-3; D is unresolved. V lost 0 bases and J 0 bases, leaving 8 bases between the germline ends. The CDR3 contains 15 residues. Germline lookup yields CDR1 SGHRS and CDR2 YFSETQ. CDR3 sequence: CASSLGQISTDTQYF. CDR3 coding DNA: TGCGCCAGCAGCTTGGGACAAATAAGCACAGATACGCAGTATTTT. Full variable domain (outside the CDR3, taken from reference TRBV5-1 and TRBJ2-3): KAGVTQTPRYLIKTRGQQVTLSCSPISGHRSVSWYQQTPGQGLQFLFEYFSETQRNKGNFPGRFSGRQFSNSRSEMNVSTLELGDSALYLCASSLGQISTDTQYFGPGTRLTVL.

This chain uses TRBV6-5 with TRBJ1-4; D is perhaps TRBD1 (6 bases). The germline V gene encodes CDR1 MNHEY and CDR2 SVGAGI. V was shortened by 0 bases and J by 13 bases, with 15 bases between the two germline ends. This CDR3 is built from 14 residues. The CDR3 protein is CASSYSDPRGGLFF. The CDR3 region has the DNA TGTGCCAGCAGTTACTCGGACCCCAGGGGCGGACTGTTTTTT.

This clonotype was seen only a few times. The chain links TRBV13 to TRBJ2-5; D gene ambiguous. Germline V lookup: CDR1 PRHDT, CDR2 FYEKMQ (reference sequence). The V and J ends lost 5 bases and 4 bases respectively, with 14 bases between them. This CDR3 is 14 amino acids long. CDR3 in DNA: TGTGCCAGCAGCCTGACTTGGTACGGAGAGACCCAGTACTTC. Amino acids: CASSLTWYGETQYF.

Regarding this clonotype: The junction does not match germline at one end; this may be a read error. CDR3 coding DNA: TGTGCCAGCAGTGTAGCCGGGGGAGACATTCAGTACTTC. As protein: CASSVAGGDIQYF. V gene TRBV12-3 or TRBV12-4 combines with J gene TRBJ2-4; D possibly corresponds to TRBD2 (6 bases). The CDR3 contains 13 residues.

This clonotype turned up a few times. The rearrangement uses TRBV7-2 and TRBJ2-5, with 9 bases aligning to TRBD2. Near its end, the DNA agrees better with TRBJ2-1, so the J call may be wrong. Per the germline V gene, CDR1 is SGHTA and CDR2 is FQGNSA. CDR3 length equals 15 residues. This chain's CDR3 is CASHDGASGINEQFF. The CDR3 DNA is TGTGCCAGCCATGATGGGGCTAGCGGGATCAATGAGCAGTTCTTC.